Below, 24 T cell receptor beta chains from the same sample are listed, as sequenced in a study of PD-L1 blockade in urothelial cancer. Time point described: pretreatment peripheral blood. Assay: immunoSEQ multiplex PCR; the TCRdb copy retains only in-frame clones and omits some. The profile covers 85,000 to 100,000 clones, with around 90% appearing a single time and approximately 2% taken by the ten largest. The specimen comprised PBMCs, sampled around atezolizumab (anti-PD-L1) treatment. These receptors were collected from a man aged 55 to 70 with urothelial cancer.

The chain recombines TRBV6-5 with TRBJ1-5; possibly TRBD1 for D (6 bases). This CDR3 is built from 15 residues. CDR1 is MNHEY, CDR2 SVGAGI, per germline. V was shortened by 0 bases and J by 6 bases, with 12 bases between the two germline ends. In DNA form, the CDR3 reads TGTGCCAGCAGTTACTCGGGGGGGGCCAGTCAGCCCCAGCATTTT. Protein product: CASSYSGGASQPQHF.

The gene calls are TRBV11-3 and TRBJ1-4, with 7 bases identical to TRBD1. Germline CDR1 SGHNT, CDR2 YENEEA. The CDR3 spans 14 residues. V trimming: 2 bases; J trimming: 4 bases; junction bases outside the gene matches: 1. The DNA of the CDR3 is TGTGCCAGCAGCTTACGACAGGGTAATGAAAAACTGTTTTTT. Its protein is CASSLRQGNEKLFF. Supplemented by reference TRBV11-3 and TRBJ1-4, the full variable domain reads EAGVVQSPRYKIIEKKQPVAFWCNPISGHNTLYWYLQNLGQGPELLIRYENEEAVDDSQLPKDRFSAERLKGVDSTLKIQPAELGDSAVYLCASSLRQGNEKLFFGSGTQLSVL.

CDR3 loop: CASSLLVNTGELFF. CDR3 sequence (DNA): TGTGCCAGCAGCCTACTAGTAAACACCGGGGAGCTGTTTTTT. The chain carries TRBV11-2 and TRBJ2-2; D is possibly TRBD2 (5 bases). V lost 5 bases and J lost 2, with 9 bases in between. Germline V lookup: CDR1 SGHAT, CDR2 FQNNGV. CDR3 length equals 14 residues.

The gene calls are TRBV7-2 and TRBJ1-2; 8 nucleotides align to TRBD1. Looked up from germline, CDR1 is SGHTA and CDR2 is FQGNSA. The CDR3 covers 18 residues. V lost 1 base to trimming and J lost 4 bases; unmatched junction nucleotides: 14. The CDR3 DNA reads as TGTGCCAGCAGCTTAGTCCGAGACAGGGGTGAGGGAGGCTATGGCTACACCTTC. It is translated as CASSLVRDRGEGGYGYTF.

CDR3 coding DNA: TGCGCCAGCAGGTCAGGGGGAACCGGGGAGCTGTTTTTT. Translating it yields CASRSGGTGELFF. The V call is TRBV5-1, the J call TRBJ2-2; the match to TRBD1 covers 7 bases. CDR1 and CDR2 from the germline V gene are SGHRS and YFSETQ. This CDR3 region has 13 residues. J was trimmed by 5 bases and V by 5 bases; bases with no gene match: 3.

The chain carries TRBV5-5 and TRBJ1-6; 10 nucleotides line up with TRBD1. Per germline, CDR1 SGHKS and CDR2 YYEKEE (reference sequence). Losses at the gene ends were 5 bases for V and 9 bases for J; bases not matched to a gene: 5. The CDR3 extends over 14 amino acids. CDR3 nucleotide sequence: TGTGCCAGCAGAAGACAGGGGGCTGGTTCACCCCTCCACTTT. Translated: CASRRQGAGSPLHF.

The V call is TRBV23-1, the J call TRBJ2-3, with TRBD2 matching 11 bases. TRBV23-1 qualifies as an ORF whose function is uncertain. The CDR3 runs to 19 residues. Losses at the gene ends were 0 bases for V and 3 bases for J; bases not matched to a gene: 11. This chain's CDR3 is CASSQSWRVTSGRTDTQYF. For the CDR3, the DNA is TGCGCCAGCAGTCAATCCTGGCGGGTAACTAGCGGGAGAACAGATACGCAGTATTTT.

In its sample, this clone was seen once. The J gene is TRBJ2-6, the V gene TRBV5-6; no firm D call. The germline CDR1 and CDR2 sequences are SGHDT and YYEEEE. This CDR3 region has 12 residues. V lost 0 bases, J lost 13 bases, and 8 bases lay in between. DNA for the CDR3: TGTGCCAGCAGCTTGGACCGTCGGGTCCTGACTTTC. Amino acids: CASSLDRRVLTF.

The chain is built from TRBV6-5 and TRBJ2-2, with a possible D match to TRBD2 (5 bases). CDR3 length equals 16 residues. Per the germline V gene, CDR1 is MNHEY and CDR2 is SVGAGI. V was pared by 2 bases and J by 4 bases, with 14 bases between. The CDR3 DNA sequence: TGTGCCAGCAGTTACAGGCGGGCCCCTGGCACCGGGGAGCTGTTTTTT. Translation gives CASSYRRAPGTGELFF.

The chain is built from TRBV11-3 and TRBJ2-7, with D maybe TRBD2 (6 bases). From germline, CDR1 is SGHNT and CDR2 YENEEA. The CDR3 loop spans 13 amino acids. The V end was cut by 5 bases, the J end by 2 bases, with 10 bases between. In DNA, the CDR3 is TGTGCCAGCAGCACTGGGGGGACCTACGAGCAGTACTTC. It specifies CASSTGGTYEQYF. Supplemented by reference TRBV11-3 and TRBJ2-7, the full variable domain reads EAGVVQSPRYKIIEKKQPVAFWCNPISGHNTLYWYLQNLGQGPELLIRYENEEAVDDSQLPKDRFSAERLKGVDSTLKIQPAELGDSAVYLCASSTGGTYEQYFGPGTRLTVT.

This clone was counted a few times. This CDR3 is CASSFTQGLDGYTF. Written as DNA, the CDR3 is TGTGCCAGCAGTTTTACCCAGGGGTTGGACGGCTACACCTTC. The genes are TRBV27 and TRBJ1-2; a possible D gene is TRBD1 (6 bases). Germline V gives CDR1 MNHEY, CDR2 SMNVEV (reference sequence). The CDR3 contains 14 residues. Trimming took off 3 bases at V and 8 bases at J, with 16 bases between the two ends.

V and J are TRBV28 and TRBJ2-5; a weak D match, TRBD2 (6 bases). The CDR3 length is 13 residues. Trimming removed 8 bases from V and 5 bases from J, with 15 bases in between. Germline loops: CDR1 MDHEN, CDR2 SYDVKM. The CDR3: CASSAGREETQYF. The CDR3 nucleotides are TGTGCCAGCTCAGCCGGGAGAGAGGAGACCCAGTACTTC.

The chain has TRBV5-4 and TRBJ2-7; tentatively, D is TRBD1 (6 bases). Trimming shortened V by 4 bases and J by 0 bases, and 23 bases separated the two germline ends. This CDR3 has 18 residues. Germline V gene sequence: CDR1 SGHNT, CDR2 YYREEE (reference sequence). The CDR3 bases are TGTGCCAGCAGCCAAGGGGTTAGTGGGGGCTCGAGCTCCTACGAGCAGTACTTC. Translation: CASSQGVSGGSSSYEQYF. The variable domain in full, completed from reference TRBV5-4 and TRBJ2-7, reads ETGVTQSPTHLIKTRGQQVTLRCSSQSGHNTVSWYQQALGQGPQFIFQYYREEENGRGNFPPRFSGLQFPNYSSELNVNALELDDSALYLCASSQGVSGGSSSYEQYFGPGTRLTVT.

J is TRBJ2-3 and V is TRBV5-1; D is ambiguous. The CDR3 runs to 15 residues. The V gene lost 4 bases and the J gene lost 0 bases, with 12 bases spanning the gap. The germline V gene encodes CDR1 SGHRS and CDR2 YFSETQ. The CDR3, as DNA: TGCGCCAGCAGCCCAAATGACGGGAGCACAGATACGCAGTATTTT. This encodes CASSPNDGSTDTQYF.

This clone appeared once. The CDR3 here is CSARAGTVFF. CDR3 bases: TGCAGTGCTAGAGCCGGGACAGTGTTTTTT. The rearrangement uses TRBV20-1 and TRBJ1-4; TRBD1 matches 7 bases. V lost 1 base and J lost 15; bases outside the gene matches: 2. The germline CDR1 and CDR2 sequences are DFQATT and SNEGSKA (reference sequence). This CDR3 region has 10 residues.

This chain uses TRBV27 with TRBJ1-1, with D tentatively TRBD1 (5 bases). Trimming removed 2 bases at V and 7 bases at J, with 8 bases between. The CDR3 runs 12 residues. CDR1 MNHEY and CDR2 SMNVEV come from the germline V gene (reference sequence). The CDR3 coding sequence is TGTGCCAGCAGTTTACTGGGGGGTGAAGCTTTCTTT. Translation gives CASSLLGGEAFF.

This chain uses TRBV9 with TRBJ1-2; D uncertain. The CDR3 is 15 residues long. Trimming stripped 0 bases from V and 3 bases from J, with 12 bases between. The germline CDR1 and CDR2 sequences are SGDLS and YYNGEE. CDR3 DNA: TGTGCCAGCAGCGTAGTATCCGGGTTAGACTATGGCTACACCTTC. It specifies CASSVVSGLDYGYTF.

The rearrangement joins TRBV5-1 to TRBJ2-3; 8 nucleotides line up with TRBD2. The CDR3 runs 16 residues. Germline CDR1 reads SGHRS; CDR2 reads YFSETQ. The ends lost 1 base at V and 1 base at J; junction bases unmatched: 5. Written as DNA, the CDR3 is TGCGCCAGCAGCTTGACCGGGACTAGGCGCACAGATACGCAGTATTTT. The encoded protein is CASSLTGTRRTDTQYF.

The rearrangement uses TRBV18 and TRBJ1-2; the match to TRBD1 covers 7 bases. The CDR3 covers 13 residues. The trim removed 3 bases at V and 8 bases at J, leaving 6 bases unmatched. Per the germline V gene, CDR1 is KGHSH and CDR2 is LQKENI. CDR3 sequence (DNA): TGTGCCAGCTCACCCCCAGGGGGATGGGGCTACACCTTC. Translation: CASSPPGGWGYTF.

This clone was observed once. The V gene is TRBV5-1, the J gene TRBJ2-5, with a weak D call TRBD2 (6 bases). The CDR3 sequence is 15 residues long. The germline V and J ends were trimmed by 0 bases and 1 base, with 10 bases remaining between them. The germline CDR1 and CDR2 sequences are SGHRS and YFSETQ. DNA for the CDR3: TGCGCCAGCAGCTTGGGTATGGGGGGCCAAGAGACCCAGTACTTC. Its translation is CASSLGMGGQETQYF.

The V call is TRBV19, the J call TRBJ2-1, with D possibly TRBD2 on 6 matching bases. The CDR3 has 14 amino acids. Trimming removed 6 bases from V and 7 bases from J, with 16 bases in between. The germline V gene has CDR1 LNHDA and CDR2 SQIVND (reference sequence). The CDR3 nucleotides read TGTGCCAGTAGAACCTCCCCTGCGGGGAATGAGCAGTTCTTC. This sequence encodes CASRTSPAGNEQFF.

This clone was detected many times. The CDR3 region has the DNA TGTGCCAGCAGTGAAAGGGGCGGGAGTAGCGATGAGCAGTTCTTC. Its translation: CASSERGGSSDEQFF. V and J are TRBV6-1 and TRBJ2-1; 7 bases align to TRBD2. The ends lost 2 bases at V and 8 bases at J; junction bases unmatched: 9. This CDR3 comprises 15 residues. Germline CDR1 MNHNS, CDR2 SASEGT.

The V call is TRBV6-1, the J call TRBJ2-3; maybe TRBD1 (5 bases). The CDR3 sequence is 15 residues long. Germline V gene sequence: CDR1 MNHNS, CDR2 SASEGT. Trimming left V 4 bases short and J 0 bases short, with 11 bases between. The CDR3 coding sequence is TGTGCCAGCAGTGTAGGGGTTACTAGCACAGATACGCAGTATTTT. Translated: CASSVGVTSTDTQYF.

The chain combines TRBV28 with TRBJ2-7, with D perhaps TRBD2 (6 bases). V was clipped by 5 bases and J by 0 bases, with 8 bases between them. The CDR3 spans 13 residues. The germline gives CDR1 MDHEN, CDR2 SYDVKM. This CDR3 is CASSAGSSYEQYF. As DNA, the CDR3 is TGTGCCAGCAGTGCCGGGAGCTCCTACGAGCAGTACTTC.